Below, 13 T cell receptor beta chains from the same sample are listed, as sequenced in a study of T-cell reconstitution after alpha-beta-depleted transplantation in children. It was with unique molecular identifiers that the TCRbeta library was prepared. TCRdb re-derived calls from the PCR reads in MiXCR, one entry per CDR3 protein. The table lists 580,000 or so distinct CDR3 sequences, 20% to 25% of them singletons. Specimen: PBMCs, mostly from graft donor cells, collected 360 days after TCRalphabeta/CD19-depleted stem cell transplant. The receptors come from a boy younger than two who had a stem cell transplant for acute myeloid leukemia, so the T cells may come from the graft donor.

This clonotype has just a few counts. The chain employs TRBV20-1 and TRBJ2-5, with D hard to call. The CDR3 loop spans 15 amino acids. V was trimmed by 0 bases and J by 7 bases, leaving 18 bases between them. Germline CDR1 and CDR2: DFQATT and SNEGSKA (reference sequence). The DNA of the CDR3 is TGCAGTGCTAGAGATCCCAGGACCCTCTGGGGGACCCAGTACTTC. Protein sequence: CSARDPRTLWGTQYF.

This clonotype was seen many times. V is TRBV12-3 or TRBV12-4 and J is TRBJ1-2, with 8 bases matching TRBD1. The V segment lost 5 bases and the J segment 4 bases; nucleotides outside the gene matches: 3. This CDR3 spans 13 amino acids. CDR3 protein: CASSRDRGYGYTF. CDR3 nucleotides: TGTGCCAGCAGTCGCGACAGGGGCTATGGCTACACCTTC.

V is TRBV18 and J is TRBJ2-1, with TRBD2 matching over 11 bases. This CDR3 is 15 amino acids long. V lost 3 bases to trimming and J lost 7 bases; unmatched junction nucleotides: 5. The germline V gene encodes CDR1 KGHSH and CDR2 LQKENI. The DNA of the CDR3 is TGTGCCAGCTCACCGACTAGCGGGGTCGGTAATGAGCAGTTCTTC. It encodes CASSPTSGVGNEQFF.

The rearrangement joins TRBV20-1 to TRBJ1-5; the D gene is possibly TRBD1 (6 bases). The ends were cut back, 5 bases at V and 7 bases at J, with 12 bases in the middle. The CDR3 is made up of 12 amino acids. Germline CDR1 DFQATT, CDR2 SNEGSKA (reference sequence). CDR3 amino acids: CSAGAGAQPQHF. In DNA, the CDR3 is TGCAGTGCTGGGGCGGGGGCACAGCCCCAGCATTTT.

This clonotype showed up just once. This chain links TRBV20-1 with TRBJ2-1; either TRBD1 or TRBD2 may supply D (7 bases each). The ends were cut back, 0 bases at V and 8 bases at J, with 26 bases in the middle. The CDR3 contains 18 residues. From germline, CDR1 is DFQATT and CDR2 SNEGSKA (reference sequence). The CDR3 nucleotides read TGCAGTGCTAGAGATGCCCAGGGGGGGGGCGTTTTCGGAGATGAGCAGTTCTTC. Its translation: CSARDAQGGGVFGDEQFF.

This clonotype appeared a few times. The chain is built from TRBV24-1 and TRBJ2-3; TRBD1 matches 9 bases. Germline V gene lookup returns CDR1 KGHDR and CDR2 SFDVKD. The V gene end was trimmed by 5 bases and the J gene end by 6 bases; junction bases not matched to a gene: 14. This CDR3 has 17 residues. CDR3 coding DNA: TGTGCCACCAGTGGTTGGGAGGACAGGGGAGCAGGGGATACGCAGTATTTT. It encodes CATSGWEDRGAGDTQYF.

The rearrangement joins TRBV4-2 to TRBJ1-1; D ambiguous. The CDR3 is 12 amino acids. Per germline, CDR1 LGHNA and CDR2 YNFKEQ. Trimming cost V 0 bases and J 4 bases, with 3 bases left between them. The CDR3 region is CASSQDGTEAFF. The CDR3 region has the DNA TGTGCCAGCAGCCAAGATGGCACTGAAGCTTTCTTT.

This rearrangement joins TRBV29-1 to TRBJ1-4; D not resolved. The CDR3 consists of 10 residues. The germline CDR1 and CDR2 sequences are SQVTM and ANQGSEA. Trimming cost V 6 bases and J 5 bases, with 4 bases left between them. The CDR3 region has the DNA TGCAGCGTGGCAAATGAAAAACTGTTTTTT. It yields the protein CSVANEKLFF.

The chain carries TRBV6-5 and TRBJ1-2; D is unresolved. The CDR3 is 12 residues long. Between the trimmed V and J ends, which lost 6 bases and 6 bases, there was a span of 11 bases. Per the germline V gene, CDR1 is MNHEY and CDR2 is SVGAGI. DNA of the CDR3: TGTGCCAGCAGATACGAGGGCAATGGCTACACCTTC. Its translation: CASRYEGNGYTF.

This clonotype has more than one count but fewer than ten. The CDR3 is CASSFPTGGYEQYF. The CDR3 DNA follows: TGTGCCAGCAGCTTCCCAACGGGTGGCTACGAGCAGTACTTC. The rearrangement links TRBV7-2 to TRBJ2-7; no firm D call. Between the trimmed V and J ends, which lost 3 bases and 3 bases, there was a span of 12 bases. The CDR3 runs to 14 residues. Per the germline V gene, CDR1 is SGHTA and CDR2 is FQGNSA.

In its sample, this clonotype was seen a few times. This rearrangement joins TRBV20-1 to TRBJ2-3, with 9 positions matching TRBD2. Germline-derived CDR1 and CDR2 are DFQATT and SNEGSKA (reference sequence). Trimming took 1 base from V and 0 from J; bases not matched to a gene: 8. This CDR3 spans 17 amino acids. In DNA form, the CDR3 reads TGCAGTGCTAGAGGGGGCATAGCGGGGGTTAGCACAGATACGCAGTATTTT. It is translated as CSARGGIAGVSTDTQYF.

About this clonotype itself: One end of the junction varies from germline; a read error may be responsible. The V gene is TRBV7-2, the J gene TRBJ2-3; 9 bases are a match to TRBD2. The CDR3 loop spans 12 amino acids. Per germline, CDR1 SGHTA and CDR2 FQGNSA. Here the CDR3 reads CASSLLAGAPRF. CDR3 coding DNA: TGTGCCAGCAGCTTATTAGCGGGGGCCCCACGTTTT.

This clonotype was counted a single time. V gene TRBV11-1 combines with J gene TRBJ1-1; no clear D gene. The V end lost 1 base, the J end lost 7 bases, and 10 bases lay between the germline ends. Germline V gene lookup returns CDR1 SGHAT and CDR2 FQDESV (reference sequence). The CDR3 runs 13 residues. CDR3 in amino acids: CASSLVASGEAFF. CDR3 nucleotide sequence: TGTGCCAGCAGCTTAGTGGCCTCGGGTGAAGCTTTCTTT. The full variable domain, its missing parts supplied by reference TRBV11-1 and TRBJ1-1, is EAEVAQSPRYKITEKSQAVAFWCDPISGHATLYWYRQILGQGPELLVQFQDESVVDDSQLPKDRFSAERLKGVDSTLKIQPAELGDSAMYLCASSLVASGEAFFGQGTRLTVV.